This T cell receptor beta chain was observed in a study of vaccination and CD4 T cells after COVID-19. Study summary: The convalescent population consisted of six males and four females, two of whom were of Hispanic ethnicity. Stimulation used overlapping spike peptides from SARS-CoV-2, HCoV-NL63, HCoV-OC43 and HCoV-229E.

This CDR3 comprises 15 residues. Looked up from germline, CDR1 is MNHEY and CDR2 is SMNVEV (reference sequence). The trim removed 3 bases at V and 2 bases at J, leaving 5 bases unmatched. The Oncomine TCR Beta short-read assay was what sequenced the DNA obtained from cultured CD4+ T cells. TCRdb recomputed calls from the PCR reads with MiXCR, one row per CDR3 protein. The profile shows roughly 20,000 distinct CDR3 sequences, less than 55% of them singletons. On this clonotype: The antigen remains undetermined.

Specified treatment: approximately 9-day PBMC culture with coronavirus spike peptide pools or control peptides (ViraFEST assay). The PCR-positive dates, March through December 2020, came before the US Alpha, Beta and Delta variants. Researchers reported culturing approximately 1.8 million PBMCs per well with 8.5 to 10 IU/ml IL-2 and 8 to 10 ug/ml peptide pools. The sequenced sample was cultured CD4+ T cells from blood. The receptor was derived from a human donor with COVID-19. V usage is TRBV27 and J usage is TRBJ2-7, with 9 bases that match TRBD2. CDR3 sequence reads: CASSLGLAGTYEQYF. CDR3 nucleotides: TGTGCCAGCAGTTTGGGCCTAGCGGGAACCTACGAGCAGTACTTC.